This TCR beta chain was captured in a study of shared clonotypes between healthy human individuals. Some clones are missing from TCRdb's copy, which holds only in-frame ones; the method was immunoSEQ multiplex PCR. The data contain about 330,000 clones, about 74% of them singletons. The sequencing sample was made of memory CD4+ T cells sorted from blood. Subset denoted: CD45RA-negative fraction. This receptor was obtained from a man aged 30 to 39 in good health.

The CDR3 loop reads CASSYSEGTGNTIYF. Written as DNA, the CDR3 is TGTGCCAGCAGTTACTCGGAGGGAACTGGAAACACCATATATTTT. The chain is built from TRBV6-6 and TRBJ1-3, with D hard to call. Germline V gene data show CDR1 as MNHNY and CDR2 as SVGAGI (reference sequence). This CDR3 spans 15 amino acids. Between the trimmed V and J ends, which lost 0 bases and 2 bases, there was a span of 8 bases.